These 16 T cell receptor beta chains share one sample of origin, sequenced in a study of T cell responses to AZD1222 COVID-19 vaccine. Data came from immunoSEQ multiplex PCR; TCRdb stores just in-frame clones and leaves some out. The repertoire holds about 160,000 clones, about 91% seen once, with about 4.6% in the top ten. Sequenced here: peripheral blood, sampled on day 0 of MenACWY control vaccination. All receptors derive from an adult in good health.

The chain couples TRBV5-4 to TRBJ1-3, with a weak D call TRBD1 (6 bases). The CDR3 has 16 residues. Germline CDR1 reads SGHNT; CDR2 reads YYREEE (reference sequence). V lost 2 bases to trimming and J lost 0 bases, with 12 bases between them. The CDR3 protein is CASSLRQGGSGNTIYF. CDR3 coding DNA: TGTGCCAGCAGCTTAAGACAAGGGGGCTCTGGAAACACCATATATTTT. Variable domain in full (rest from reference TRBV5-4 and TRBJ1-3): ETGVTQSPTHLIKTRGQQVTLRCSSQSGHNTVSWYQQALGQGPQFIFQYYREEENGRGNFPPRFSGLQFPNYSSELNVNALELDDSALYLCASSLRQGGSGNTIYFGEGSWLTVV.

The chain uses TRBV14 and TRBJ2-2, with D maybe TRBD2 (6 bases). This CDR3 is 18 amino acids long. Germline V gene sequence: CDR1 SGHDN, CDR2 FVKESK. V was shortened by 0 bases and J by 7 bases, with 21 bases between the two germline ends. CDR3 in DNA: TGTGCCAGCAGCCAAGATTCGACTAGACCCAGCCTCGGCGGGGAGCTGTTTTTT. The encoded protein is CASSQDSTRPSLGGELFF. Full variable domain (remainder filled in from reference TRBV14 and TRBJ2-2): EAGVTQFPSHSVIEKGQTVTLRCDPISGHDNLYWYRRVMGKEIKFLLHFVKESKQDESGMPNNRFLAERTGGTYSTLKVQPAELEDSGVYFCASSQDSTRPSLGGELFFGEGSRLTVL.

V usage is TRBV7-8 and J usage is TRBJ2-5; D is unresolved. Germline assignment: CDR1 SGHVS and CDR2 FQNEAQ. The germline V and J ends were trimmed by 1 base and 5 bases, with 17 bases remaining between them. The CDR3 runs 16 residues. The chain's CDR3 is CASSLVIGHIEETQYF. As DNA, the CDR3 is TGTGCCAGCAGCTTAGTCATAGGGCATATCGAGGAGACCCAGTACTTC.

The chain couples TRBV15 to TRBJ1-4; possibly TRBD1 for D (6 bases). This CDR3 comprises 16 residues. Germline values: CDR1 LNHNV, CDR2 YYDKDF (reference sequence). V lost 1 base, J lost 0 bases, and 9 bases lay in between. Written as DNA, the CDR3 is TGTGCCACCAGCAGAGGGACAGTTGCAACTAATGAAAAACTGTTTTTT. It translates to CATSRGTVATNEKLFF.

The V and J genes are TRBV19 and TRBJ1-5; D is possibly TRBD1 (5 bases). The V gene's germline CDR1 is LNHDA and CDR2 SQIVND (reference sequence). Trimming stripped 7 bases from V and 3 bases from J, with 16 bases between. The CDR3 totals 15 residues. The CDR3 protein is CASIYGGGYNQPQHF. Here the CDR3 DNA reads TGTGCCAGTATCTATGGGGGGGGGTACAATCAGCCCCAGCATTTT.

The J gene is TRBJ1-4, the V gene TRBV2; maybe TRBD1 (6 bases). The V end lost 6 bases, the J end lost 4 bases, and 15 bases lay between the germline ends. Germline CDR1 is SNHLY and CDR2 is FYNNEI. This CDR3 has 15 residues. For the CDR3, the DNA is TGTGCCAGCAGAGTTCTGGGGGGCGATAATGAAAAACTGTTTTTT. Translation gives CASRVLGGDNEKLFF.

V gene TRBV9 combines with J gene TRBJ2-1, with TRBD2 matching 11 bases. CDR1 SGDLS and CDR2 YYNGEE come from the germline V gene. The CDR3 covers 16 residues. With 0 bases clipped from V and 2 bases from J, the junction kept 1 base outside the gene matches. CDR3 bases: TGTGCCAGCAGCGTAGATAGCGGGAGGGCCTACAATGAGCAGTTCTTC. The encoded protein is CASSVDSGRAYNEQFF.

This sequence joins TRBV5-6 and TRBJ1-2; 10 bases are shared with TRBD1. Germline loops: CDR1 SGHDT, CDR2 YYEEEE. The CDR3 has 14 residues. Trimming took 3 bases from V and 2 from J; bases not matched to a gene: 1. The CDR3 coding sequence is TGTGCCAGCAGCTGGGGACAGGGGAACTATGGCTACACCTTC. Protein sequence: CASSWGQGNYGYTF.

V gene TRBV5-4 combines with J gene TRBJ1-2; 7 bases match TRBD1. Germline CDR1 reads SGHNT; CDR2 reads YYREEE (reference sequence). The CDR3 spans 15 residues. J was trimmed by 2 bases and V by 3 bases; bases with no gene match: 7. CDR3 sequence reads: CASSSSQGRNYGYTF. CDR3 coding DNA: TGTGCCAGCAGCTCGTCACAGGGGCGGAACTATGGCTACACCTTC.

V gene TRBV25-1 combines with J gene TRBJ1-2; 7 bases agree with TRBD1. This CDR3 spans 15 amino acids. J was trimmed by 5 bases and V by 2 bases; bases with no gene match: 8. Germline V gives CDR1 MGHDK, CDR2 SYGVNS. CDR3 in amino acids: CASSERTGPVYGYTF. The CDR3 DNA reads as TGTGCCAGCAGTGAAAGGACAGGCCCCGTTTATGGCTACACCTTC.

Here the CDR3 reads CASSVAQTNTGELFF. DNA for the CDR3: TGTGCCAGCAGCGTAGCACAAACGAACACCGGGGAGCTGTTTTTT. The chain carries TRBV9 and TRBJ2-2, with D uncertain. In germline, CDR1 is SGDLS, CDR2 YYNGEE. The V end lost 0 bases, the J end lost 0 bases, and 6 bases lay between the germline ends. The CDR3 spans 15 residues.

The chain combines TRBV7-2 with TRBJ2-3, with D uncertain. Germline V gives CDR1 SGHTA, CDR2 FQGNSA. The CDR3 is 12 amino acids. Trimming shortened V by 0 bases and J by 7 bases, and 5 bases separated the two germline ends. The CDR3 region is CASSLAGNTQYF. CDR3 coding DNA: TGTGCCAGCAGCTTAGCTGGGAATACGCAGTATTTT.

The CDR3 reads CASSRRPTDYWEKLFF. The CDR3 coding sequence is TGTGCCAGCAGCCGCAGGCCCACTGACTACTGGGAAAAACTGTTTTTT. The V and J genes are TRBV3-1 (or the pseudogene TRBV3-2) and TRBJ1-4; the D is unclear. The CDR3 runs to 16 residues. V was cut by 4 bases and J by 8 bases, with 20 bases left in between. Germline CDR1 is LGHDT and CDR2 is YNNKEL (reference sequence).

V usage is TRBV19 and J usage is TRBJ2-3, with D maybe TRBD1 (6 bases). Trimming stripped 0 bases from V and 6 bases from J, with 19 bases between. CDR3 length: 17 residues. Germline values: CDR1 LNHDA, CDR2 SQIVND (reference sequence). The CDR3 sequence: CASSIDEGRGFYDTQYF. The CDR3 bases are TGTGCCAGTAGTATAGACGAGGGCAGGGGATTTTATGATACGCAGTATTTT.

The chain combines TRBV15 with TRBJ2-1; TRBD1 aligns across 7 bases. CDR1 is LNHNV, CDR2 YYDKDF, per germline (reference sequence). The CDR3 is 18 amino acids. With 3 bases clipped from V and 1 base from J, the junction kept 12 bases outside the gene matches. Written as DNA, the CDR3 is TGTGCCACCAGCAGGCGCGTCACAGGGGCCCCTTCCTACAATGAGCAGTTCTTC. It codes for CATSRRVTGAPSYNEQFF.

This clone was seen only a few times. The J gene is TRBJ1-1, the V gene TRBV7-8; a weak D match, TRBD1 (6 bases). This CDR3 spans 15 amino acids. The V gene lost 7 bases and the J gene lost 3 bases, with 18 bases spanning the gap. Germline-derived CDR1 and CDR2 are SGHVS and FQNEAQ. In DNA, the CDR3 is TGTGCCAGCATCGCCGGATGGGGGCAGGACACTGAAGCTTTCTTT. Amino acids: CASIAGWGQDTEAFF.